This TCR beta chain comes out of a study of blood T cells in healthy people across ages. Every donor contributed ten milliliters of peripheral blood by blood draw. Per sample, a minimum of 6 million PBMCs were isolated. Together with a sample-barcoded 5' primer, a J-beta primer mix was included in a second PCR lasting about 7 to 12 cycles. MiXCR, applied by TCRdb to the 5' RACE reads, yields one record per CDR3 protein. The data hold nearly 800,000 distinct CDR3 sequences, with 25% observed a single time. This clonotype was detected a few times. The length of the CDR3 is 15 residues. V trimming: 6 bases; J trimming: 5 bases; junction bases outside the gene matches: 8. Germline V gene sequence: CDR1 MNHEY, CDR2 SVGEGT. The sample was also reused in another study, on T cells of mothers and their children. That paper notes: Sequencing revealed no T cell clones that were persistent and microchimeric.

The chain combines TRBV6-2 or TRBV6-3 with TRBJ1-5; TRBD1 matches at 9 bases. Sequenced sample: blood. This clonotype was obtained from a boy younger than 18 in good health. The CDR3 DNA sequence: TGTGCCAGCAGCCAGGGGGGACAGGGCGATCAGCCCCAGCATTTT. Its protein product is CASSQGGQGDQPQHF.